This TCR beta chain was captured in a study of shared clonotypes between healthy human individuals. Across the whole study: A few men and a couple of women, aged 18 to 49, were donors. Per donor, three plates held CD4 naive cells, three held CD4 memory, two held CD8 naive and one held CD8 memory.

Comments on this clone: Its antigen is unknown.

Naive CD8 cells comprised CD45RO-negative, CCR7-positively selected cells, excluding terminally differentiated effector memory CD45RA+ cells. Splitting of each subset's genomic DNA was done evenly across several immunoSEQ plates. TCRdb's copy holds only in-frame clones and misses some; the assay was immunoSEQ multiplex PCR. Of hundreds of thousands of clones in the sample, about 96% were seen once. Germline CDR1 and CDR2: PRHDT and FYEKMQ (reference sequence). CDR3 length: 16 residues. Trimming took 2 bases from V and 2 from J; bases not matched to a gene: 6. Regarding the study as a whole: Naive subsets generally had larger estimated richness than memory subsets.

The genes are TRBV13 and TRBJ2-3; 8 positions agree with TRBD2. Sequencing was carried out using naive CD8+ T cells sorted from blood. The clonotype originates from a woman aged 25 to 39 in good health. CDR3 residues: CASSLKLAETTDTQYF. The CDR3 DNA follows: TGTGCCAGCAGCTTAAAACTAGCGGAGACCACAGATACGCAGTATTTT.